This TCR beta chain was observed in a study of blood T cell repertoires in COVID-19. The J segment lost 5 bases and the V segment lost 6 bases, leaving 6 bases of the junction unmatched. The germline V gene has CDR1 SGHAT and CDR2 FQNNGV. The CDR3 consists of 13 residues. The protocol was immunoSEQ multiplex PCR, while the TCRdb copy is restricted to in-frame clones and leaves out a portion. The sample holds 70,000 or so clones; roughly 86% are singletons and the top ten take 3% to 5%. This receptor was taken from a man in his sixties or seventies with active COVID-19. The chain combines TRBV11-2 with TRBJ1-2, with 7 bases lining up with TRBD1. Specimen: peripheral blood. CDR3 sequence (DNA): TGTGCCAGCAGTTTCGGACAGGATTATGGCTACACCTTC. It encodes CASSFGQDYGYTF.